This entry lists 15 T cell receptor beta chains sequenced from one sample in a study of Graves' ophthalmopathy and Graves' hyperthyroidism. Beta-chain TCR CDR3 regions were amplified from RNA transcripts. HTBI primers were employed in first-round RT-PCR, then a second-round multiplex PCR followed. MiXCR, run by TCRdb on the multiplex PCR reads, gives a single entry per CDR3 protein. The table records 680,000 or so distinct CDR3 sequences, about a fifth of them present only once. Sequencing used peripheral blood. These receptors all stem from a woman aged 18-29 years with stable Graves' hyperthyroidism. Some clones in this sample may be carry-over from other donors' samples.

This clonotype was counted many times. V is TRBV12-3 or TRBV12-4 and J is TRBJ1-2, with 12 bases aligning to TRBD1. The trim removed 3 bases at V and 4 bases at J, leaving 6 bases unmatched. The CDR3 extends over 16 amino acids. The CDR3: CASSLGQGARGYGYTF. CDR3 sequence (DNA): TGTGCCAGCAGTTTGGGACAGGGGGCGCGGGGCTATGGCTACACCTTC.

This clonotype was found many times. The chain carries TRBV12-3 or TRBV12-4 and TRBJ2-5; weak D call: TRBD2 (6 bases). Trimming pared 3 bases from V and 2 bases from J, leaving 13 bases between. CDR3 length: 15 residues. Here the CDR3 DNA reads TGTGCCAGCAGTTTCGTATTAGCGGAACAAGAGACCCAGTACTTC. This encodes CASSFVLAEQETQYF.

This chain links TRBV28 with TRBJ1-2; 9 bases match TRBD1. V lost 2 bases and J lost 3; bases outside the gene matches: 10. This CDR3 contains 17 residues. The germline CDR1 and CDR2 sequences are MDHEN and SYDVKM. CDR3 nucleotides: TGTGCCAGCAGTTTACTCCCCGGGACAGGGATGCACTATGGCTACACCTTC. Amino acids: CASSLLPGTGMHYGYTF.

This clonotype was recorded many times. This may stem from a read error, because a much larger clone lies one nucleotide away. Lacking the conserved final phenylalanine or tryptophan, this CDR3 likely reflects a read error. The chain has TRBV12-3 or TRBV12-4 and TRBJ1-1; D might be TRBD1 (5 bases). CDR3 length: 14 amino acids. V was cut by 6 bases and J by 0 bases, with 11 bases left in between. CDR3 amino acids: CASRTGTVNTEAFL. Here the CDR3 DNA reads TGTGCCAGCAGAACCGGGACGGTGAACACTGAAGCTTTCCTT.

This clonotype was seen more than once but under ten times. The gene calls are TRBV7-2 and TRBJ2-7, with 7 bases identical to TRBD1. The V and J ends lost 0 bases and 5 bases, in that order; junction bases with no gene match: 16. The CDR3 is made up of 18 amino acids. Germline V CDR1 and CDR2: SGHTA, FQGNSA. The CDR3 region has the DNA TGTGCCAGCAGCTTAGCTGGACAGGCCAGGGCAGGGTTGGACGAGCAGTACTTC. It is translated as CASSLAGQARAGLDEQYF.

Details on this clonotype: This could be a read error, since a much larger clone is one nucleotide away. This rearrangement joins TRBV19 to TRBJ1-1; D gene uncertain. Germline assignment: CDR1 LNHDA and CDR2 SQIVND (reference sequence). This CDR3 is built from 13 residues. The CDR3 is CASSKERGGEACF. Written as DNA, the CDR3 is TGTGCCAGTAGTAAGGAGCGGGGAGGTGAAGCTTGCTTT.

V gene TRBV11-2 combines with J gene TRBJ2-7; 7 nucleotides agree with TRBD1. CDR1 is SGHAT, CDR2 FQNNGV, per germline. This CDR3 region has 18 residues. V lost 0 bases to trimming and J lost 3 bases; unmatched junction nucleotides: 14. CDR3 in amino acids: CASSLEMTWDRFHYEQYF. CDR3 DNA sequence: TGTGCCAGCAGCTTAGAGATGACATGGGACAGATTTCACTACGAGCAGTACTTC.

This clonotype showed up many times. The rearrangement links TRBV28 to TRBJ1-1; no definite D call. This CDR3 has 13 residues. Germline CDR1 reads MDHEN; CDR2 reads SYDVKM. The V end was cut by 7 bases, the J end by 3 bases, with 12 bases between. The CDR3 spells CASTPPYDTEAFF. CDR3 nucleotides: TGTGCCAGCACCCCCCCGTACGACACTGAAGCTTTCTTT.

This clonotype was recorded many times. The chain joins TRBV15 to TRBJ2-5; a possible D gene is TRBD2 (6 bases). The V and J ends lost 1 base and 5 bases respectively, with 11 bases between them. Looked up from germline, CDR1 is LNHNV and CDR2 is YYDKDF (reference sequence). The CDR3 length is 14 residues. CDR3 sequence (DNA): TGTGCCACCAGCAGAGCGGGGGAGTGGGAGACCCAGTACTTC. Translated, it gives CATSRAGEWETQYF.

The rearrangement uses TRBV12-3 or TRBV12-4 and TRBJ2-7; 9 bases agree with TRBD1. The CDR3 consists of 14 residues. The V segment lost 7 bases and the J segment 3 bases; nucleotides outside the gene matches: 7. The CDR3 spells CASNPRDRVYEQYF. In DNA form, the CDR3 reads TGTGCCAGCAACCCCCGGGACAGGGTCTACGAGCAGTACTTC.

This clonotype has a count of ten or more. The chain carries TRBV12-3 or TRBV12-4 and TRBJ2-7; D may be TRBD1 (6 bases). V lost 7 bases to trimming and J lost 0 bases, with 16 bases between them. The CDR3 has 15 residues. The chain's CDR3 is CASTPTGSHSYEQYF. The CDR3 DNA reads as TGTGCCAGCACCCCAACAGGGTCTCACTCCTACGAGCAGTACTTC.

This clonotype was detected many times. The CDR3 coding sequence is TGTGCCAGCAGTTCACGGACAGGCATGGAGACCCAGTACTTC. Translating gives CASSSRTGMETQYF. V is TRBV2 and J is TRBJ2-5, with 7 bases lining up with TRBD1. The CDR3 length is 14 residues. V dropped 5 bases and J dropped 5; count of bases not matched to a gene: 8. Germline V gene sequence: CDR1 SNHLY, CDR2 FYNNEI.

The table lists this clonotype with a few counts. The chain combines TRBV30 with TRBJ2-2; D remains ambiguous. The CDR3 is 13 amino acids. The V gene lost 4 bases and the J gene lost 7 bases, with 13 bases spanning the gap. CDR1 GTSNPN and CDR2 SVGIG come from the germline V gene (reference sequence). The CDR3 loop is CAWKMPVSGELFF. The CDR3 DNA is TGTGCCTGGAAGATGCCCGTCAGCGGGGAGCTGTTTTTT.

The chain has TRBV13 and TRBJ2-7; 10 bases are a match to TRBD1. The germline V gene encodes CDR1 PRHDT and CDR2 FYEKMQ (reference sequence). This CDR3 is 15 amino acids long. Unmatched junction bases numbered 6, after V lost 5 bases and J lost 2 bases. CDR3 sequence (DNA): TGTGCCAGCAGCAAAACCGGGACAGGGGCCTACGAGCAGTACGTC. It is translated as CASSKTGTGAYEQYV.

This clonotype has a count of ten or more. For the CDR3, the DNA is TGTGCCAGTACCAGTTCGGGCTCCAGTGGGGGACGGTTCAACTATGGCTACACCTTC. Translating it yields CASTSSGSSGGRFNYGYTF. V is TRBV19 and J is TRBJ1-2; possible D gene TRBD1, 5 bases. This CDR3 contains 19 residues. CDR1 is LNHDA and CDR2 is SQIVND in the germline V gene (reference sequence). The V end was cut by 7 bases, the J end by 2 bases, with 29 bases between.